This is a list of T cell receptor beta chains from one sample in a study of T cells after yellow fever vaccination. TCRdb reprocessed the 5' RACE reads via MiXCR and lists one record per CDR3 protein. In the table there are a few hundred thousand distinct CDR3 sequences, 17% of which are singletons. The specimen comprised PBMCs, sampled 5 days after the first yellow fever vaccination. The receptors shown here come from a man younger than 35 who received the YFV17D yellow fever vaccine. The CDR3 runs from the conserved cysteine through the conserved F or W. Fields, in order: J gene, clone size, V gene, D gene, CDR3 DNA, CDR3 protein. The D gene is left open where the match is weak. Size values are once, few and many counts, or a class for expanded clones, and some rows have none.

TRBJ1-5	NA	TRBV27	NA	TGTGCCAGCAGTCCCCTAGGGGCGGACAGCAATCAGCCCCAGCATTTT	CASSPLGADSNQPQHF
TRBJ2-4	NA	TRBV7-3	TRBD1	TGTGCCAGCAGCTCGAAACAGGGGGCCCCTGCCAAAAACATTCAGTACTTC	CASSSKQGAPAKNIQYF
TRBJ2-7	NA	TRBV4-3	NA	TGCGCCAGCAGCCAAGATGCCAGGTACAACGAGCAGTACTTC	CASSQDARYNEQYF
TRBJ1-1	NA	TRBV6-1	TRBD1	TGTGCCAGCAGTCCGAGACAGGGGGTGAGGAACACTGAAGCTTTCTTT	CASSPRQGVRNTEAFF
TRBJ1-2	few	TRBV5-1	NA	TGCGCCAGCAGCTTGTCCGTGATAGGGCGGAAATATGGCTACACCTTC	CASSLSVIGRKYGYTF
TRBJ2-1	NA	TRBV5-1	NA	TGCGCCAGCAGCTTGGCCTTGCGGGGGTCAGGGGGTGAGCAGTTCTTC	CASSLALRGSGGEQFF
TRBJ1-6	NA	TRBV9	NA	TGTGCCAGCAGCGACTCCACAGGGTTGGATTCACCCCTCCACTTT	CASSDSTGLDSPLHF
TRBJ1-1	NA	TRBV4-1	NA	TGCGCCAGCAGCCAAGATCCGGGTGGGGAGGCGAACACTGAAGCTTTCTTT	CASSQDPGGEANTEAFF
TRBJ2-2	few	TRBV6-1	TRBD2	TGTGCCAGCAGTCGGGGGAGCGGGGGGAAGAAGGAGCTGTTTTTT	CASSRGSGGKKELFF
TRBJ2-7	few	TRBV18	NA	TGTGCCAGCTCACCACAGCCCCCAGGGGCCTACGAGCAGTACTTC	CASSPQPPGAYEQYF
TRBJ2-5	NA	TRBV7-9	NA	TGTGCCAGCAGCTTAGGGTGGTCGGCAGTTCAAGAGACCCAGTACTTC	CASSLGWSAVQETQYF
TRBJ2-7	NA	TRBV5-1	TRBD1	TGCGCCAGCAGCACCTCAACAGGGGCCTACGAGCAGTACTTC	CASSTSTGAYEQYF
TRBJ1-2	few	TRBV7-2	NA	TGTGCCAGCAGCCGGATTGGGGACTCCATAGTTGGCTACACCTTC	CASSRIGDSIVGYTF
TRBJ2-5	NA	TRBV5-1	NA	TGCGCCAGCAGCTTGGGAGGGTTCCCCCAAGAGACCCAGTACTTC	CASSLGGFPQETQYF
TRBJ1-4	NA	TRBV29-1	NA	TGCAGCGTTGAAGATAGGGGTGGAGAAAAACTGTTTTTT	CSVEDRGGEKLFF
TRBJ1-1	few	TRBV7-8	NA	TGTGCCAGCAGCTTATGGTTAGCTGAGACTGAAGCTTTCTTT	CASSLWLAETEAFF
TRBJ2-7	few	TRBV3-1	NA	TGTGCCAGCAGCCAAGATCCGGTTAGCTCCTACGAGCAGTACTTC	CASSQDPVSSYEQYF
TRBJ1-1	NA	TRBV5-1	NA	TGCGCCAGCAGGCGGGAAACTGAAGCTTTCTTT	CASRRETEAFF
TRBJ1-4	NA	TRBV18	NA	TGTGCCAGCTCACCTGATATCAAGGCTGGGGAAAAACTGTTTTTT	CASSPDIKAGEKLFF
TRBJ2-1	NA	TRBV4-1	TRBD2	TGCGCCAGCAGCCAACCCCGACTAGCGGGGGGTATGAATGAGCAGTTCTTC	CASSQPRLAGGMNEQFF
TRBJ2-1	few	TRBV18	NA	TGTGCCAGCTCACGGAACACCTTTGGGGCCTACAATGAGCAGTTCTTC	CASSRNTFGAYNEQFF
TRBJ1-1	NA	TRBV4-3	TRBD1	TGCGCCAGCAGCCAAGCCCGCGGACAGGGGGCGAACACTGAAGCTTTCTTT	CASSQARGQGANTEAFF
TRBJ2-1	few	TRBV6-5	NA	TGTGCCAGCAGTTCAAACAGGTTCTACAATGAGCAGTTCTTC	CASSSNRFYNEQFF
TRBJ1-5	NA	TRBV28	NA	TGTGCCAGCAGTCAACAGCCCCAGCATTTT	CASSQQPQHF
TRBJ1-2	many	TRBV29-1	TRBD1	TGCAGCGTCGACAGGGCGAAAGGTTTTGGCTACACCTTC	CSVDRAKGFGYTF
TRBJ1-2	NA	TRBV6-2/TRBV6-3	NA	TGTGCCAGCACCCCCGACGGGAACTATGGCTACACCTTC	CASTPDGNYGYTF
TRBJ2-5	NA	TRBV14	TRBD1	TGTGCCAGCAGCCACGAAGGGACAGGACTTTCCTCCTTAGAGACCCAGTACTTC	CASSHEGTGLSSLETQYF
TRBJ2-2	NA	TRBV6-1	TRBD1	TGTGCCATACAGGGGATCACCGGGGAGCTGTTTTTT	CAIQGITGELFF
TRBJ2-5	many	TRBV4-1	NA	TGCGCCAGCAGCCCCCTCGTCCCCTTTCTAAGGACGTCTAGCGTGGAGACCCAGTACTTC	CASSPLVPFLRTSSVETQYF
TRBJ2-2	few	TRBV27	NA	TGTGCCAGCCGAAACAGGGATCGGCTGTTTTTT	CASRNRDRLFF
TRBJ1-5	few	TRBV12-3/TRBV12-4	TRBD1	TGTGCCAGCAGTTTTGGGACAGGGTTAGGGCAGCCCCAGCATTTT	CASSFGTGLGQPQHF
TRBJ1-1	NA	TRBV27	NA	TGTGCCAGCAACCGCGCAGGTGGGAACACTGAAGCTTTCTTT	CASNRAGGNTEAFF
TRBJ1-5	NA	TRBV6-2/TRBV6-3	NA	TGTGCCAGCAGTTACGGAGGGACGATAAATCAGCCCCAGCATTTT	CASSYGGTINQPQHF
TRBJ2-3	NA	TRBV7-6	NA	TGTGCCAGCAGTCATCTCTATACTAGCACAGATACGCAGTATTTT	CASSHLYTSTDTQYF
TRBJ1-5	NA	TRBV6-1	TRBD1	TGTTCCAGCAACCGGGGGACAGGGGTTTGGCCCCAGCATTTT	CSSNRGTGVWPQHF
TRBJ2-1	NA	TRBV5-5	TRBD1	TGTGCCAGCAGCAACCGGGGACAGGGGTTTAATGAGCAGTTCTTC	CASSNRGQGFNEQFF
TRBJ2-1	NA	TRBV19	NA	TGTGCCAGTAGTGAACCTACAGCGCACAATGAGCAGTTCTTC	CASSEPTAHNEQFF
TRBJ1-2	few	TRBV4-1	NA	TGCGCCAGCAGCCAAGACACCCCGGGACGGATACTAGCTAACTATGGCTACACCTTC	CASSQDTPGRILANYGYTF
TRBJ2-4	NA	TRBV7-2	NA	TGTGCCAGCAGCTTCGGACCCCAAAACATTCAGTACTTC	CASSFGPQNIQYF
TRBJ2-3	NA	TRBV3-1	TRBD1	TGTGCCAGCAGTCCTTGGACAGGTGCAGATACGCAGTATTTT	CASSPWTGADTQYF
TRBJ1-2	few	TRBV12-3/TRBV12-4	TRBD1	TGTGCCAGCAGCCGAGGGACAGACGGTAGCTACACCTTC	CASSRGTDGSYTF
TRBJ1-2	few	TRBV12-3/TRBV12-4	TRBD1	TGTGCCAGCAGAGAGACAGGGGTCGATGGCTACACCTTC	CASRETGVDGYTF